This entry is about one T cell receptor (beta chain). As yet, its antigen is unknown. The data were obtained in a study of T cells in Graves' hyperthyroidism and ophthalmopathy. Study overall: The initial diagnosis was the point when peripheral blood was collected, ahead of any treatment. Study-level results: Blood also held most thyroid clonotypes expanded beyond 0.001.

Amplified TCR beta CDR3 regions derived from RNA transcripts. With the HTBI primer set, the TCR CDR3 went through a first round of RT-PCR. TCRdb called the multiplex PCR reads again in MiXCR, with one record for every CDR3 protein. The sample holds hundreds of thousands of distinct CDR3 sequences, under 15% seen once. This CDR3 comprises 15 residues. Germline lookup yields CDR1 SGHKS and CDR2 YYEKEE (reference sequence). Trimming removed 4 bases from V and 3 bases from J, with 15 bases in between. Sequenced sample: blood. V gene TRBV5-5 combines with J gene TRBJ2-3; possibly TRBD2 for D (5 bases). This clonotype originated in a woman aged 30 to 39 with Graves' hyperthyroidism. CDR3 in amino acids: CASSPGARGTDTQYF. The CDR3 DNA sequence: TGTGCCAGCAGCCCCGGAGCTAGAGGGACAGATACGCAGTATTTT.